This entry lists 27 T cell receptor beta chains sequenced from one sample in a study of T cell responses to AZD1222 COVID-19 vaccine. Repertoires were generated with immunoSEQ multiplex PCR, while TCRdb's copy carries only in-frame clones and drops some. The profile shows about 78,000 clones, about nine tenths of them singletons. The material was peripheral blood, obtained on day 0 of AZD1222 vaccination. These receptors came from an adult in good health.

CDR3 sequence: CASSVHPGDPANEKLFF. CDR3 nucleotide sequence: TGTGCCAGTAGTGTACACCCAGGGGATCCGGCTAATGAAAAACTGTTTTTT. The rearrangement links TRBV19 to TRBJ1-4; tentatively, D is TRBD1 (6 bases). The V and J ends lost 5 bases and 3 bases respectively, with 19 bases between them. CDR3 length: 17 amino acids. Germline CDR1 is LNHDA and CDR2 is SQIVND (reference sequence). Using reference TRBV19 and TRBJ1-4 for the parts outside the CDR3, the full variable domain is DGGITQSPKYLFRKEGQNVTLSCEQNLNHDAMYWYRQDPGQGLRLIYYSQIVNDFQKGDIAEGYSVSREKKESFPLTVTSAQKNPTAFYLCASSVHPGDPANEKLFFGSGTQLSVL.

V gene TRBV7-3 combines with J gene TRBJ2-7; D possibly corresponds to TRBD2 (7 bases). The CDR3 extends over 15 amino acids. Trimming left V 5 bases short and J 2 bases short, with 16 bases between. CDR1 and CDR2 from the germline V gene are SGHTA and FQGTGA. CDR3 DNA: TGTGCCAGCAGCCCTAGCGCGGGGGCGACCTACGAGCAGTACTTC. It is translated as CASSPSAGATYEQYF.

V usage is TRBV7-9 and J usage is TRBJ2-1, with 7 bases fitting TRBD1. The CDR3 covers 14 residues. From germline, CDR1 is SEHNR and CDR2 FQNEAQ (reference sequence). With 5 bases clipped from V and 7 bases from J, the junction kept 8 bases outside the gene matches. CDR3 protein: CASSRQGRMNEQFF. CDR3 nucleotide sequence: TGTGCCAGCAGCCGACAGGGTAGAATGAATGAGCAGTTCTTC.

The chain recombines TRBV6-5 with TRBJ1-1; no reliable D call. Germline V gives CDR1 MNHEY, CDR2 SVGAGI. The CDR3 totals 13 residues. Trimming stripped 7 bases from V and 4 bases from J, with 13 bases between. CDR3 loop: CASTRAGSTEAFF. CDR3 DNA: TGTGCCAGCACTAGGGCGGGGAGCACTGAAGCTTTCTTT.

Remarks on this clone: This specimen includes other DNA sequences encoding the same CDR3. This sequence joins TRBV19 and TRBJ1-1; tentative D call: TRBD1 (6 bases). Trimming shortened V by 3 bases and J by 4 bases, and 9 bases separated the two germline ends. The CDR3 runs to 13 residues. Germline V gene lookup returns CDR1 LNHDA and CDR2 SQIVND (reference sequence). CDR3 sequence: CASSIIGGTEAFF. The CDR3 region has the DNA TGTGCCAGTAGTATTATAGGGGGCACTGAAGCTTTCTTT. The full variable domain, completed using reference TRBV19 and TRBJ1-1, is DGGITQSPKYLFRKEGQNVTLSCEQNLNHDAMYWYRQDPGQGLRLIYYSQIVNDFQKGDIAEGYSVSREKKESFPLTVTSAQKNPTAFYLCASSIIGGTEAFFGQGTRLTVV.

The chain is built from TRBV28 and TRBJ1-5; D gene unclear. The CDR3 has 16 amino acids. The V gene lost 3 bases and the J gene lost 4 bases, with 16 bases spanning the gap. CDR1 MDHEN and CDR2 SYDVKM come from the germline V gene. CDR3 coding DNA: TGTGCCAGCAGTTTCCGGGTTTCGGATGGGAATCAGCCCCAGCATTTT. Its protein is CASSFRVSDGNQPQHF.

V usage is TRBV5-1 and J usage is TRBJ1-1, with D possibly matching TRBD1 (6 bases). The CDR3 runs 16 residues. V shed 7 bases and J shed 4 bases, with 23 bases lying between them. The germline gives CDR1 SGHRS, CDR2 YFSETQ. The CDR3 DNA reads as TGCGCCAGCCGGAACCTTCAGACAGGTGAGGGCACTGAAGCTTTCTTT. This codes for CASRNLQTGEGTEAFF.

V gene TRBV5-1 combines with J gene TRBJ1-1, with D possibly matching TRBD1 (5 bases). From germline, CDR1 is SGHRS and CDR2 YFSETQ. The V and J ends lost 0 bases and 0 bases respectively, with 9 bases between them. The CDR3 runs 15 residues. This CDR3 reads CASSLAGGVNTEAFF. The CDR3 DNA follows: TGCGCCAGCAGCTTGGCCGGGGGAGTGAACACTGAAGCTTTCTTT.

The CDR3 coding sequence is TGTGCCAGCAGTCGGACAGGGGGCGGATCGGATACGCAGTATTTT. It is translated as CASSRTGGGSDTQYF. The gene calls are TRBV7-6 and TRBJ2-3; 11 nucleotides match TRBD1. V dropped 6 bases and J dropped 6; count of bases not matched to a gene: 8. In germline, CDR1 is SGHVS, CDR2 FNYEAQ. This CDR3 region has 15 residues. The full variable domain, completed using reference TRBV7-6 and TRBJ2-3, is GAGVSQSPRYKVTKRGQDVALRCDPISGHVSLYWYRQALGQGPEFLTYFNYEAQQDKSGLPNDRFSAERPEGSISTLTIQRTEQRDSAMYRCASSRTGGGSDTQYFGPGTRLTVL.

There are a few counts of this clone. The rearrangement uses TRBV30 and TRBJ2-1, with a tentative D call TRBD2 (6 bases). Germline-derived CDR1 and CDR2 are GTSNPN and SVGIG (reference sequence). The V end lost 2 bases, the J end lost 0 bases, and 11 bases lay between the germline ends. The CDR3 totals 15 residues. CDR3 protein: CAWSRLASSYNEQFF. In DNA, the CDR3 is TGTGCCTGGAGTCGTCTAGCGAGCTCCTACAATGAGCAGTTCTTC.

The chain combines TRBV20-1 with TRBJ2-7; a weak D match, TRBD1 (6 bases). Trimming pared 3 bases from V and 7 bases from J, leaving 22 bases between. The germline V gene encodes CDR1 DFQATT and CDR2 SNEGSKA (reference sequence). The CDR3 totals 15 residues. CDR3 residues: CSASGQQGRKREQYF. In DNA, the CDR3 is TGCAGTGCTAGTGGACAACAGGGAAGAAAAAGAGAGCAGTACTTC.

The CDR3 DNA follows: TGCAGCGTTCTGGGCAGGGCTTTTTCGAGCCAGTACTTC. Translation gives CSVLGRAFSSQYF. J is TRBJ2-7 and V is TRBV29-1, with D possibly TRBD1 on 5 matching bases. This CDR3 has 13 residues. Germline V gives CDR1 SQVTM, CDR2 ANQGSEA. Trimming removed 5 bases at V and 10 bases at J, with 21 bases between.

The V call is TRBV7-2, the J call TRBJ2-7; TRBD2 agrees at 13 bases. V was clipped by 0 bases and J by 6 bases; unmatched bases: 2. CDR3 length: 15 residues. CDR1 SGHTA and CDR2 FQGNSA come from the germline V gene. The CDR3 protein is CASSLALAGGVEQYF. The CDR3 DNA follows: TGTGCCAGCAGCTTAGCACTAGCGGGAGGGGTCGAGCAGTACTTC.

The V gene is TRBV5-4, the J gene TRBJ1-4; TRBD1 agrees at 12 bases. The CDR3 sequence is 17 residues long. Germline values: CDR1 SGHNT, CDR2 YYREEE (reference sequence). Germline trimming cut 0 bases from V and 6 bases from J; bases unmatched to any gene: 6. This CDR3 reads CASSLGIGTGGDEKLFF. DNA for the CDR3: TGTGCCAGCAGCTTGGGGATTGGGACAGGGGGCGATGAAAAACTGTTTTTT.

The V and J genes are TRBV9 and TRBJ1-1; unclear D gene. This CDR3 comprises 15 residues. V lost 4 bases and J lost 3, with 16 bases in between. The V gene's germline CDR1 is SGDLS and CDR2 YYNGEE. The CDR3 here is CASSPPPWWDTEAFF. CDR3 coding DNA: TGTGCCAGCAGCCCCCCTCCGTGGTGGGACACTGAAGCTTTCTTT.

This chain links TRBV3-1 (or the pseudogene TRBV3-2) with TRBJ2-1; 16 positions match TRBD2. This CDR3 has 17 amino acids. Germline CDR1 reads LGHDT; CDR2 reads YNNKEL (reference sequence). V lost 4 bases and J lost 9; bases outside the gene matches: 9. The CDR3 bases are TGTGCCAGCAGCCTGTCGGGACTAGCGGGAGGGCCTGGTGAGCAGTTCTTC. This codes for CASSLSGLAGGPGEQFF.

The genes are TRBV7-6 and TRBJ2-3; 13 bases fit TRBD2. V lost 3 bases, J lost 2 bases, and 2 bases stayed unmatched. Germline V lookup: CDR1 SGHVS, CDR2 FNYEAQ. The CDR3 covers 16 residues. The CDR3 coding sequence is TGTGCCAGCAGCTTGGGACTAGCGGGGCCCACAGATACGCAGTATTTT. Translated, it gives CASSLGLAGPTDTQYF. Using reference TRBV7-6 and TRBJ2-3 for the parts outside the CDR3, the full variable domain is GAGVSQSPRYKVTKRGQDVALRCDPISGHVSLYWYRQALGQGPEFLTYFNYEAQQDKSGLPNDRFSAERPEGSISTLTIQRTEQRDSAMYRCASSLGLAGPTDTQYFGPGTRLTVL.

V is TRBV3-1 (or the pseudogene TRBV3-2) and J is TRBJ2-5; a possible D gene is TRBD2 (6 bases). The germline V and J ends were trimmed by 1 base and 6 bases, with 15 bases remaining between them. This CDR3 spans 15 amino acids. Per germline, CDR1 LGHDT and CDR2 YNNKEL (reference sequence). The CDR3 reads CASSQGWSGRQTQYF. In DNA, the CDR3 is TGTGCCAGCAGCCAAGGTTGGTCAGGGAGGCAGACCCAGTACTTC.

The chain uses TRBV27 and TRBJ1-1; 7 positions agree with TRBD1. With 6 bases clipped from V and 3 bases from J, the junction kept 13 bases outside the gene matches. Germline V gene data show CDR1 as MNHEY and CDR2 as SMNVEV (reference sequence). This CDR3 is built from 16 residues. The CDR3 DNA is TGTGCCAGCAGCTTGACAGGGACGGCTGATTACACTGAAGCTTTCTTT. This sequence encodes CASSLTGTADYTEAFF.

CDR3 in DNA: TGTGCCAGCACCGGAATCACAGGGCATCAGCCCCAGCATTTT. This translates into CASTGITGHQPQHF. The V gene is TRBV28, the J gene TRBJ1-5; the D gene is possibly TRBD1 (6 bases). The V end lost 7 bases, the J end lost 5 bases, and 15 bases lay between the germline ends. The CDR3 covers 14 residues. From germline, CDR1 is MDHEN and CDR2 SYDVKM.

This clone turned up a few times. The chain uses TRBV7-9 and TRBJ2-2; D may be TRBD1 or TRBD2 (5 bases each). The germline gives CDR1 SEHNR, CDR2 FQNEAQ (reference sequence). Deletions cut 5 bases from V and 4 bases from J, with 17 bases between. CDR3 length: 16 residues. The CDR3 loop is CASSQERGAGTGELFF. The CDR3 DNA reads TGTGCCAGCAGCCAAGAGAGGGGCGCGGGCACCGGGGAGCTGTTTTTT.

The J gene is TRBJ1-4, the V gene TRBV29-1; TRBD1 might be the D (5 bases). Germline CDR1 is SQVTM and CDR2 is ANQGSEA. The V end was cut by 0 bases, the J end by 5 bases, with 16 bases between. The CDR3 totals 16 residues. The CDR3 loop is CSVEEGRQGGNEKLFF. As DNA, the CDR3 is TGCAGCGTTGAAGAGGGGAGGCAGGGCGGGAATGAAAAACTGTTTTTT.

V gene TRBV12-3 or TRBV12-4 combines with J gene TRBJ2-7; no reliable D call. V was trimmed by 6 bases and J by 4 bases, leaving 10 bases between them. The CDR3 runs 12 residues. The CDR3 DNA sequence: TGTGCCAGCAGCCCCTCAGCTTACGAGCAGTACTTC. It codes for CASSPSAYEQYF.

V usage is TRBV6-5 and J usage is TRBJ2-7; the match to TRBD1 covers 7 bases. Germline V gene data show CDR1 as MNHEY and CDR2 as SVGAGI. There are 13 residues in the CDR3. The ends lost 8 bases at V and 6 bases at J; junction bases unmatched: 10. CDR3 sequence: CASASGQSPEQYF. DNA of the CDR3: TGTGCCAGCGCCTCGGGACAGTCCCCCGAGCAGTACTTC.

This clone was detected only a few times. The V and J genes are TRBV7-8 and TRBJ2-3, with 8 positions matching TRBD2. Germline V CDR1 and CDR2: SGHVS, FQNEAQ. The CDR3 length is 15 residues. The ends lost 4 bases at V and 2 bases at J; junction bases unmatched: 5. CDR3 nucleotides: TGTGCCAGCAGCTCCGGGGGGGACTACACAGATACGCAGTATTTT. Protein: CASSSGGDYTDTQYF.

In its sample, this clone was seen once. This chain uses TRBV7-9 with TRBJ2-7; 7 bases are a match to TRBD1. V dropped 4 bases and J dropped 2; count of bases not matched to a gene: 8. CDR3 length: 15 residues. Germline CDR1 SEHNR, CDR2 FQNEAQ (reference sequence). The CDR3, as DNA: TGTGCCAGCAGCTATTACCGGGACAGCCCCTACGAGCAGTACTTC. Translating it yields CASSYYRDSPYEQYF.

The V and J genes are TRBV7-9 and TRBJ1-3; 7 bases agree with TRBD1. The CDR3 contains 17 residues. V lost 1 base, J lost 4 bases, and 10 bases stayed unmatched. Germline V gene sequence: CDR1 SEHNR, CDR2 FQNEAQ (reference sequence). In DNA, the CDR3 is TGTGCCAGCAGCTTAGGGCTACAGGGGTTCGGCGGAAACACCATATATTTT. This gives the protein CASSLGLQGFGGNTIYF.